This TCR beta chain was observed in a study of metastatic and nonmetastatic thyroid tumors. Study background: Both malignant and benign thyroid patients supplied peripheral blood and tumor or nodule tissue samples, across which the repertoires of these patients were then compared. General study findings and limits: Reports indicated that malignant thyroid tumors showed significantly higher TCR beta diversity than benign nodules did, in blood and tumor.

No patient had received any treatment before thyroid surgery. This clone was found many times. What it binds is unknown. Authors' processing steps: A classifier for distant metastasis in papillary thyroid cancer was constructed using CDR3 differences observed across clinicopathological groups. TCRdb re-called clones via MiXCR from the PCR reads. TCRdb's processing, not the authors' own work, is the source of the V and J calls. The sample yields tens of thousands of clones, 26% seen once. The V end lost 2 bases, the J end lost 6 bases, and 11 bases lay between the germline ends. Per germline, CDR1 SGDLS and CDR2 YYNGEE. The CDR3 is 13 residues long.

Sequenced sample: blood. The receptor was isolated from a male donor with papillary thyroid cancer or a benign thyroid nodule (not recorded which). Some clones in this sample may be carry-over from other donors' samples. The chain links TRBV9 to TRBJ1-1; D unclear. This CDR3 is CASSVGLGSEAFF. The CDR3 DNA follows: TGTGCCAGCAGCGTTGGCCTAGGGTCTGAAGCTTTCTTT.